This T cell receptor (beta chain) appears in the sequencing data of a study of T-cell memory formation after mild COVID-19. Germline CDR1 and CDR2: LGHNA and YSLEER. J lost 8 bases, V lost 4 bases, and 10 bases had no gene match. This CDR3 contains 15 residues. About this clonotype itself: The antigen is not known.

Points from the study as a whole: Clones that got smaller from day 15 to 85 had even CD4/CD8, while clones growing later tipped toward CD4+.

TCRdb reanalysed the 5' RACE reads using MiXCR and keeps one entry per CDR3 protein. Seen here are a few hundred thousand distinct CDR3 sequences, 8% to 9% observed once, and the top ten hold approximately 23%. The genes are TRBV4-3 and TRBJ1-4; 7 bases fit TRBD1. This sequence was found in a man younger than 35 who had mild COVID-19 (a few samples of this study predate the infection). Cell type and time point are not known. The sequenced sample was PBMCs or a T cell subset sorted from them (not recorded which). The chain's CDR3 is CASSLSPTGEEKLFF. The CDR3 DNA sequence: TGCGCCAGCAGCCTGTCCCCCACAGGGGAGGAAAAACTGTTTTTT.